The T cell receptor beta chain under discussion was sequenced for a study of T cells in Graves' hyperthyroidism and ophthalmopathy. The investigators amplified TCR beta CDR3 regions from RNA transcripts. HTBI primers drove first-round RT-PCR of the TCR CDR3. MiXCR, run by TCRdb on the multiplex PCR reads, gives a single entry per CDR3 protein. The table shows some 400,000 distinct CDR3 sequences, with about 13% occurring only once. This clonotype was seen at least ten times. The PBMCs studied were ones that came from approximately 9.9 ml fresh peripheral blood. The CDR3 is made up of 15 amino acids. Trimming took 0 bases from V and 4 from J; bases not matched to a gene: 2. Germline V gene sequence: CDR1 SGDLS, CDR2 YYNGEE.

The source is a man aged 25-45 years with Graves' hyperthyroidism that later progressed to Graves' ophthalmopathy. Sequencing was performed on blood. The V and J genes are TRBV9 and TRBJ2-5, with TRBD2 identical over 11 bases. CDR3 sequence reads: CASSVATSGGETQYF. The CDR3 DNA sequence: TGTGCCAGCAGCGTAGCTACTAGCGGGGGAGAGACCCAGTACTTC.